What follows are 28 T cell receptor beta chains derived from one specimen sequenced in a study of cytomegalovirus exposure and HLA in healthy donors. PCR amplification relied on 60 Vbeta primers (plus 13 Jbeta primers). TCRdb's table, derived via immunoSEQ multiplex PCR, lists solely in-frame clones and lacks some. The top ten clones hold 2.9% of a sample with 200,000 or so clones, over 75% of them seen once. The sequenced sample consisted of PBMCs. The receptors were gathered from a woman in her twenties or thirties in good health and CMV-seronegative.

The genes are TRBV11-2 and TRBJ2-1; TRBD2 might be the D (6 bases). With 4 bases removed from V and 10 bases from J, the gap between germline ends came to 11 bases. This CDR3 has 12 amino acids. Germline V CDR1 and CDR2: SGHAT, FQNNGV. DNA for the CDR3: TGTGCCAGCAGCTCGGCCCGGGGGGAGCAGTTCTTC. It yields the protein CASSSARGEQFF.

The table lists this clone with a count of one. At one boundary the junction diverges from the germline segment, which might be a read error. The rearrangement links TRBV11-2 to TRBJ1-2; no firm D call. CDR3 size: 17 residues. Germline lookup yields CDR1 SGHAT and CDR2 FQNNGV. The CDR3 loop reads CASSLTYEGTRNYGYPF. CDR3 sequence (DNA): TGTGCCAGCAGCTTAACATATGAGGGAACCCGAAACTATGGCTACCCCTTC.

This chain connects TRBV7-3 to TRBJ2-3; TRBD2 aligns across 7 bases. The CDR3 runs 15 residues. V lost 1 base to trimming and J lost 5 bases; unmatched junction nucleotides: 6. Per germline, CDR1 SGHTA and CDR2 FQGTGA. For the CDR3, the DNA is TGTGCCAGCAGCTTAAGAGGCAGGGAGGGAGATACGCAGTATTTT. Protein sequence: CASSLRGREGDTQYF. Full variable domain (remainder filled in from reference TRBV7-3 and TRBJ2-3): GAGVSQTPSNKVTEKGKYVELRCDPISGHTALYWYRQSLGQGPEFLIYFQGTGAADDSGLPNDRFFAVRPEGSVSTLKIQRTERGDSAVYLCASSLRGREGDTQYFGPGTRLTVL.

This clone was picked up a small number of times. The chain recombines TRBV5-1 with TRBJ2-1; 11 bases map to TRBD1. The CDR3 has 16 amino acids. The V gene's germline CDR1 is SGHRS and CDR2 YFSETQ. The ends lost 0 bases at V and 7 bases at J; junction bases unmatched: 6. The CDR3 spells CASSLGWTGGVNEQFF. The DNA for the CDR3 is TGCGCCAGCAGCTTGGGCTGGACAGGGGGCGTTAATGAGCAGTTCTTC.

A single count supports this clone. The chain is built from TRBV7-2 and TRBJ1-5; D gene ambiguous. CDR1 is SGHTA and CDR2 is FQGNSA in the germline V gene. The V and J ends lost 2 bases and 0 bases respectively, with 8 bases between them. This CDR3 contains 15 residues. CDR3 protein: CASSLTYYSNQPQHF. The CDR3 bases are TGTGCCAGCAGCTTAACCTATTATAGCAATCAGCCCCAGCATTTT.

As to this clone: At the DNA level, this CDR3 is encoded by other sequences in the same sample as well. This sequence joins TRBV2 and TRBJ1-2; possibly TRBD1 for D (5 bases). This CDR3 spans 13 amino acids. CDR1 and CDR2 (germline): SNHLY, FYNNEI. V was shortened by 2 bases and J by 8 bases, with 12 bases between the two germline ends. The CDR3 region is CASSEQGLYGYTF. The CDR3 coding sequence is TGTGCCAGCAGTGAACAGGGTCTCTACGGCTACACCTTC.

V usage is TRBV30 and J usage is TRBJ2-4; TRBD2 is a possible D gene (6 bases). The CDR3 consists of 13 residues. The germline V gene has CDR1 GTSNPN and CDR2 SVGIG (reference sequence). The V end lost 4 bases, the J end lost 6 bases, and 13 bases lay between the germline ends. CDR3 sequence reads: CAWTRRGGNIQYF. DNA for the CDR3: TGTGCCTGGACGAGGCGGGGAGGAAACATTCAGTACTTC.

This CDR3 reads CASSEGHLTGELFF. The CDR3 DNA reads as TGTGCCAGCAGTGAAGGGCACCTTACCGGGGAGCTGTTTTTT. The chain has TRBV2 and TRBJ2-2; D is ambiguous. The CDR3 spans 14 residues. Trimming removed 1 base at V and 5 bases at J, with 8 bases between. Germline CDR1 reads SNHLY; CDR2 reads FYNNEI.

This chain links TRBV11-1 with TRBJ2-7; perhaps TRBD1 as D (6 bases). Germline loops: CDR1 SGHAT, CDR2 FQDESV (reference sequence). V lost 3 bases and J lost 5, with 11 bases in between. CDR3 length equals 13 residues. The CDR3 protein is CASSFTGSHEQYF. For the CDR3, the DNA is TGTGCCAGCAGCTTCACAGGGTCCCACGAGCAGTACTTC.

V usage is TRBV28 and J usage is TRBJ2-1; 14 bases are shared with TRBD2. CDR1 is MDHEN and CDR2 is SYDVKM in the germline V gene. Trimming at V came to 5 bases and at J to 4 bases, leaving 10 bases not matched to a gene. The CDR3 covers 18 residues. In DNA, the CDR3 is TGTGCCAGCAGTCCAAACCGACTAGCGGGAGGGAGGTACAATGAGCAGTTCTTC. It translates to CASSPNRLAGGRYNEQFF.

The chain employs TRBV6-5 and TRBJ2-7, with 12 bases matching TRBD2. The CDR3 sequence is 16 residues long. After removal of 4 bases from V and 2 bases from J, the junction contained 6 bases not matched to a gene. CDR1 and CDR2 (germline): MNHEY, SVGAGI. Written as DNA, the CDR3 is TGTGCCAGCAGTTCGCGAAGACTAGCGGGGGCCTACGAGCAGTACTTC. Translated: CASSSRRLAGAYEQYF.

The chain couples TRBV6-6 to TRBJ1-5; TRBD1 matches at 7 bases. The CDR3 is 15 amino acids. In germline, CDR1 is MNHNY, CDR2 SVGAGI (reference sequence). The J segment lost 7 bases and the V segment lost 4 bases, leaving 10 bases of the junction unmatched. In nucleotides, the CDR3 is TGTGCCAGCAGTTCCTATGAGGGGACAGCCCAGCCCCAGCATTTT. This codes for CASSSYEGTAQPQHF.

The chain uses TRBV4-1 and TRBJ1-2, with D perhaps TRBD1 (6 bases). This CDR3 has 15 amino acids. In germline, CDR1 is MGHRA, CDR2 YSYEKL. Trimming shortened V by 1 base and J by 4 bases, and 13 bases separated the two germline ends. The CDR3 reads CASSQGTVGIYGYTF. In nucleotides, the CDR3 is TGCGCCAGCAGCCAAGGGACAGTGGGGATCTATGGCTACACCTTC.

Turning to this clone: Other DNA sequences in the sample encode the same CDR3. This CDR3 reads CASSLRGGTGELFF. The CDR3 region has the DNA TGTGCCAGCAGCTTACGGGGAGGCACCGGGGAGCTGTTTTTT. V is TRBV7-2 and J is TRBJ2-2, with D maybe TRBD2 (6 bases). Trimming removed 2 bases at V and 4 bases at J, with 8 bases between. There are 14 residues in the CDR3. Germline V gene data show CDR1 as SGHTA and CDR2 as FQGNSA.

The gene calls are TRBV2 and TRBJ1-2, with no clear D. The CDR3 covers 14 residues. Trimming took off 1 base at V and 5 bases at J, with 11 bases between the two ends. Germline V gives CDR1 SNHLY, CDR2 FYNNEI. The DNA for the CDR3 is TGTGCCAGCAGTGAAGGTCAGTCCGGGTATGGCTACACCTTC. Its translation is CASSEGQSGYGYTF.

V and J are TRBV10-3 and TRBJ2-4, with TRBD2 identical over 9 bases. This CDR3 contains 18 residues. V shed 3 bases, J shed 0 bases, and the junction held 9 bases outside the gene matches. The germline CDR1 and CDR2 sequences are ENHRY and SYGVKD. The CDR3 protein is CAISEGREGRLAKNIQYF. The CDR3 DNA is TGTGCCATCAGTGAAGGGCGGGAGGGCCGTTTAGCCAAAAACATTCAGTACTTC.

The CDR3 DNA is TGTGCCAGCACAGAAAGGGGCCTGCTAGCGGGAGAGGGTGAGCAGTTCTTC. Translated, it gives CASTERGLLAGEGEQFF. The chain uses TRBV9 and TRBJ2-1; 10 positions agree with TRBD2. The CDR3 spans 17 residues. V lost 6 bases to trimming and J lost 9 bases; unmatched junction nucleotides: 18. From germline, CDR1 is SGDLS and CDR2 YYNGEE.

About this clone: Other nucleotide sequences in the sample specify the same CDR3. The chain uses TRBV10-3 and TRBJ1-6; perhaps TRBD1 as D (5 bases). Trimming shortened V by 10 bases and J by 7 bases, and 20 bases separated the two germline ends. Germline V gene sequence: CDR1 ENHRY, CDR2 SYGVKD. The CDR3 sequence is 15 residues long. The DNA for the CDR3 is TGTGCCACAAGTCGGGGGTTGGGGCTCAATTCACCCCTCCACTTT. Protein product: CATSRGLGLNSPLHF.

The rearrangement uses TRBV18 and TRBJ2-7, with 9 nucleotides matching TRBD1. Per germline, CDR1 KGHSH and CDR2 LQKENI. The CDR3 extends over 14 amino acids. Germline trimming cut 3 bases from V and 5 bases from J; bases unmatched to any gene: 5. CDR3: CASSPFGTGNEQYF. For the CDR3, the DNA is TGTGCCAGCTCACCCTTCGGGACAGGGAACGAGCAGTACTTC. Supplemented by reference TRBV18 and TRBJ2-7, the full variable domain reads NAGVMQNPRHLVRRRGQEARLRCSPMKGHSHVYWYRQLPEEGLKFMVYLQKENIIDESGMPKERFSAEFPKEGPSILRIQQVVRGDSAAYFCASSPFGTGNEQYFGPGTRLTVT.

The chain carries TRBV30 and TRBJ2-5, with 7 positions matching TRBD2. Germline V lookup: CDR1 GTSNPN, CDR2 SVGIG (reference sequence). The V and J ends lost 0 bases and 2 bases, in that order; junction bases with no gene match: 12. CDR3 length: 17 residues. CDR3 region: CAWSVWTSRFSQETQYF. Written as DNA, the CDR3 is TGTGCCTGGAGTGTATGGACTAGTCGGTTCTCTCAAGAGACCCAGTACTTC.

The rearrangement links TRBV6-5 to TRBJ1-1; D perhaps matches TRBD1 (5 bases). Germline V gives CDR1 MNHEY, CDR2 SVGAGI. The CDR3 runs 14 residues. Trimming removed 2 bases from V and 0 bases from J, with 7 bases in between. The CDR3 DNA reads TGTGCCAGCAGTTACGGGGGGATGAACACTGAAGCTTTCTTT. Its translation: CASSYGGMNTEAFF.

The J gene is TRBJ1-1, the V gene TRBV10-3; D might be TRBD1 (6 bases). Deletions cut 4 bases from V and 8 bases from J, with 14 bases between. The CDR3 spans 13 residues. Germline-derived CDR1 and CDR2 are ENHRY and SYGVKD. The CDR3 DNA sequence: TGTGCCATCAGTGTTTTGGACGGGACAGAAGCTTTCTTT. Translation gives CAISVLDGTEAFF.

The chain joins TRBV4-2 to TRBJ1-5; D not certain. The germline CDR1 and CDR2 sequences are LGHNA and YNFKEQ. The CDR3 contains 17 residues. The V and J ends lost 3 bases and 3 bases respectively, with 18 bases between them. CDR3 amino acids: CASSHDPLGGPNQPQHF. In DNA, the CDR3 is TGTGCCAGCAGCCACGATCCTTTGGGAGGGCCCAATCAGCCCCAGCATTTT.

The rearrangement uses TRBV14 and TRBJ2-1; 10 nucleotides agree with TRBD2. Germline CDR1 is SGHDN and CDR2 is FVKESK. The CDR3 is 16 amino acids. V lost 4 bases and J lost 3; bases outside the gene matches: 6. Here the CDR3 reads CASSPLAGVGYNEQFF. CDR3 DNA: TGTGCCAGCAGCCCGCTAGCGGGGGTGGGCTACAATGAGCAGTTCTTC. Variable domain in full (rest from reference TRBV14 and TRBJ2-1): EAGVTQFPSHSVIEKGQTVTLRCDPISGHDNLYWYRRVMGKEIKFLLHFVKESKQDESGMPNNRFLAERTGGTYSTLKVQPAELEDSGVYFCASSPLAGVGYNEQFFGPGTRLTVL.

V gene TRBV4-1 combines with J gene TRBJ1-1; possibly TRBD1 for D (5 bases). The germline V gene encodes CDR1 MGHRA and CDR2 YSYEKL. Between the trimmed V and J ends, which lost 0 bases and 4 bases, there was a span of 9 bases. The CDR3 extends over 14 amino acids. The CDR3 DNA reads as TGCGCCAGCAGCCAAGACCCTCAGGGCACTGAAGCTTTCTTT. Protein sequence: CASSQDPQGTEAFF.

This clone is a singleton in its sample. This chain links TRBV5-4 with TRBJ2-3; 10 bases map to TRBD2. Looked up from germline, CDR1 is SGHNT and CDR2 is YYREEE (reference sequence). V was clipped by 3 bases and J by 5 bases; unmatched bases: 12. There are 17 residues in the CDR3. As DNA, the CDR3 is TGTGCCAGCAGCTCCGGGGGGGAGCGGGGGGGACAAGATACGCAGTATTTT. Its protein is CASSSGGERGGQDTQYF.

This chain joins TRBV18 and TRBJ1-5, with 7 positions matching TRBD1. CDR1 and CDR2 (germline): KGHSH, LQKENI. The CDR3 covers 13 residues. The V and J ends lost 4 bases and 7 bases, in that order; junction bases with no gene match: 4. CDR3 loop: CASSQGARQPQHF. CDR3 coding DNA: TGTGCCAGCTCACAGGGGGCGAGGCAGCCCCAGCATTTT. Supplemented by reference TRBV18 and TRBJ1-5, the full variable domain reads NAGVMQNPRHLVRRRGQEARLRCSPMKGHSHVYWYRQLPEEGLKFMVYLQKENIIDESGMPKERFSAEFPKEGPSILRIQQVVRGDSAAYFCASSQGARQPQHFGDGTRLSIL.

The V gene is TRBV27, the J gene TRBJ1-2; TRBD1 is a possible D gene (5 bases). V dropped 6 bases and J dropped 5 bases, with 16 bases sitting between them. Germline CDR1 is MNHEY and CDR2 is SMNVEV (reference sequence). The CDR3 spans 14 residues. The DNA for the CDR3 is TGTGCCAGCAGGCCCTTCAGGGAACAATATGGCTACACCTTC. Its translation is CASRPFREQYGYTF.